What follows is one TCR beta chain and its context. This sample was taken from a study of blood T cell repertoires in COVID-19. Profiled with immunoSEQ multiplex PCR; TCRdb holds only in-frame clones, not every one. In the table there are around 140,000 clones, around 87% of which are singletons. The sequenced sample consisted of peripheral blood. The TCR was taken from a man between 50 and 59 years old with active COVID-19.

CDR3 bases: TGCGCCAGCAGCCTCCAGGGGGCTTTTTCTGGAAACACCATATATTTT. This translates into CASSLQGAFSGNTIYF. The chain employs TRBV5-1 and TRBJ1-3, with 8 bases fitting TRBD1. This CDR3 has 16 residues. The germline V gene has CDR1 SGHRS and CDR2 YFSETQ. V dropped 4 bases and J dropped 1; count of bases not matched to a gene: 7. Combining the CDR3 with reference TRBV5-1 and TRBJ1-3 gives the whole variable domain KAGVTQTPRYLIKTRGQQVTLSCSPISGHRSVSWYQQTPGQGLQFLFEYFSETQRNKGNFPGRFSGRQFSNSRSEMNVSTLELGDSALYLCASSLQGAFSGNTIYFGEGSWLTVV.